This TCR beta chain was recorded in a study of blood T cell repertoires in COVID-19. Study-wide background: T cells, B-cell-depleted T cells, or PBMCs supplied cDNA or gDNA.

There are a few counts of this clone. Measured with immunoSEQ multiplex PCR; TCRdb has only the in-frame clones, and not every one. This sample carries around 280,000 clones, roughly 90% of them seen once, and the ten largest clones take around 10%. V shed 5 bases, J shed 4 bases, and the junction held 5 bases outside the gene matches. Germline CDR1 is SEHNR and CDR2 is FQNEAQ (reference sequence). The CDR3 contains 16 residues. The source material was peripheral blood. The J gene is TRBJ2-3, the V gene TRBV7-9; TRBD2 matches at 14 bases. The clonotype was recovered from a woman aged 25 to 39 with COVID-19, enrolled during active disease. Here the CDR3 reads CASSPGLAGVADTQYF. The CDR3 nucleotides are TGTGCCAGCAGCCCGGGACTAGCGGGGGTCGCAGATACGCAGTATTTT. Filled out from reference TRBV7-9 and TRBJ2-3, the complete variable domain reads DTGVSQNPRHKITKRGQNVTFRCDPISEHNRLYWYRQTLGQGPEFLTYFQNEAQLEKSRLLSDRFSAERPKGSFSTLEIQRTEQGDSAMYLCASSPGLAGVADTQYFGPGTRLTVL.